The 13 T cell receptor beta chains listed next were all sequenced from one sample in a study of shared clonotypes between healthy human individuals. Some clones are missing from TCRdb's copy, which holds only in-frame ones; the method was immunoSEQ multiplex PCR. This table has about 980,000 clones, 76% appearing once. Sequencing input: memory CD4+ T cells sorted from blood. Documented subset: CD45RA-negative fraction. These receptors were obtained from a man between 18 and 35 years old in good health.

The gene calls are TRBV6-5 and TRBJ2-7; 9 nucleotides agree with TRBD2. J lost 7 bases, V lost 0 bases, and 7 bases had no gene match. Germline V lookup: CDR1 MNHEY, CDR2 SVGAGI. This CDR3 region has 15 residues. The CDR3 DNA reads as TGTGCCAGCAGTTACTCGAGGCTAGCGGGGAGTGAGCAGTACTTC. Its translation is CASSYSRLAGSEQYF.

This sequence joins TRBV5-8 and TRBJ2-1, with 7 positions matching TRBD2. Germline loops: CDR1 SGHTS, CDR2 YDEGEE. Trimming removed 5 bases from V and 6 bases from J; junction bases left unmatched: 8. The CDR3 loop spans 14 amino acids. The CDR3: CASSLPGGANEQFF. In DNA form, the CDR3 reads TGTGCCAGCAGTTTGCCGGGGGGTGCCAATGAGCAGTTCTTC.

The chain has TRBV2 and TRBJ2-3, with TRBD2 matching over 7 bases. The CDR3 contains 16 residues. V lost 8 bases, J lost 0 bases, and 11 bases stayed unmatched. Germline assignment: CDR1 SNHLY and CDR2 FYNNEI. CDR3 residues: CASRGLTYLSTDTQYF. The CDR3 nucleotides are TGTGCCAGCCGGGGACTAACCTATCTTAGCACAGATACGCAGTATTTT.

The chain recombines TRBV6-5 with TRBJ2-7, with D perhaps TRBD2 (6 bases). The CDR3 is 15 amino acids. CDR1 and CDR2 from the germline V gene are MNHEY and SVGAGI. V shed 5 bases and J shed 3 bases, with 17 bases lying between them. This chain's CDR3 is CASSRRDGGYYEQYF. The CDR3 DNA sequence: TGTGCCAGCAGTCGTAGGGACGGGGGATACTACGAGCAGTACTTC.

This rearrangement joins TRBV5-3 to TRBJ1-3; no reliable D call. TRBV5-3 is known as an ORF, though its function is uncertain. V gave up 0 bases and J gave up 0 bases, with 10 bases separating them. This CDR3 spans 16 amino acids. CDR3 sequence: CARSLATEGSGNTIYF. The CDR3 region has the DNA TGTGCCAGAAGCTTGGCCACTGAAGGCTCTGGAAACACCATATATTTT.

The V gene is TRBV23-1, the J gene TRBJ1-6; D unclear. TRBV23-1 is noted as an ORF with a role that remains uncertain. The CDR3 loop spans 13 amino acids. V shed 4 bases and J shed 8 bases, with 9 bases lying between them. Here the CDR3 reads CASSRAVYSPLHF. The CDR3, as DNA: TGCGCCAGCAGTCGGGCAGTTTATTCACCCCTCCACTTT.

The V and J genes are TRBV29-1 and TRBJ2-7; a weak D match, TRBD2 (5 bases). Germline CDR1 is SQVTM and CDR2 is ANQGSEA. Deletions cut 5 bases from V and 6 bases from J, with 14 bases between. This CDR3 comprises 12 residues. CDR3 amino acids: CSVQRASSEQYF. The CDR3, as DNA: TGCAGCGTTCAGAGGGCTAGTAGCGAGCAGTACTTC.

The chain employs TRBV30 and TRBJ1-1; D possibly corresponds to TRBD1 (6 bases). CDR1 and CDR2 from the germline V gene are GTSNPN and SVGIG (reference sequence). V was trimmed by 0 bases and J by 4 bases, leaving 9 bases between them. The CDR3 is 13 amino acids. The CDR3 DNA reads as TGTGCCTGGAGTGTAACGACAGGCACTGAAGCTTTCTTT. Its protein is CAWSVTTGTEAFF.

V is TRBV10-3 and J is TRBJ2-7; a weak D match, TRBD1 (5 bases). V lost 3 bases and J lost 6, with 6 bases in between. CDR3 length: 11 residues. Germline values: CDR1 ENHRY, CDR2 SYGVKD. The CDR3 loop reads CAISEGVEQYF. The CDR3 region has the DNA TGTGCCATCAGTGAAGGGGTCGAGCAGTACTTC.

On this clone: A far larger clone is a single base away, which makes a read error likely. V usage is TRBV30 and J usage is TRBJ2-5; D possibly corresponds to TRBD2 (5 bases). The last part of the DNA fits TRBJ2-7 better; the J call may be wrong. The CDR3 extends over 12 amino acids. Germline assignment: CDR1 GTSNPN and CDR2 SVGIG (reference sequence). CDR3 in amino acids: CAFAGNSYEQYF. CDR3 coding DNA: TGTGCCTTTGCCGGGAACTCCTACGAGCAGTACTTC.

The chain is built from TRBV5-4 and TRBJ2-6; the match to TRBD2 covers 14 bases. CDR1 is SGHNT and CDR2 is YYREEE in the germline V gene (reference sequence). The length of the CDR3 is 17 residues. Losses at the gene ends were 4 bases for V and 1 base for J; bases not matched to a gene: 1. CDR3 DNA sequence: TGTGCCAGCAGCCGGACTAGCGGGAGGTCTGGGGCCAACGTCCTGACTTTC. Translation: CASSRTSGRSGANVLTF.

V usage is TRBV7-3 and J usage is TRBJ2-3, with 7 bases lining up with TRBD2. There are 16 residues in the CDR3. The junction had 11 bases not matched to a gene; V was cut back by 4 bases and J by 4 bases. CDR1 is SGHTA, CDR2 FQGTGA, per germline. The CDR3 DNA sequence: TGTGCCAGCAGCTCGACCCCGGGACTATCCGCAGATACGCAGTATTTT. Protein sequence: CASSSTPGLSADTQYF.

The chain carries TRBV19 and TRBJ2-1; no definite D call. Trimming removed 6 bases at V and 1 base at J, with 1 base between. Germline loops: CDR1 LNHDA, CDR2 SQIVND (reference sequence). This CDR3 contains 11 residues. The CDR3 nucleotides read TGTGCCAGTAGGTCCTACAATGAGCAGTTCTTC. Amino acid sequence: CASRSYNEQFF.